This TCR beta chain comes out of a study of cytomegalovirus exposure and HLA in healthy donors. Whole-study context: A subsequent analysis stated that the 120 or so validation repertoires were run on the same platform as the approximately 610 first-cohort repertoires.

Study observations and caveats: Within the roughly 120 validation repertoires, first-cohort TCR clusters tended to co-occur, according to a later analysis.

Concerning this clone itself: Its specificity is not known.

Germline assignment: CDR1 MDHEN and CDR2 SYDVKM. The CDR3 contains 15 residues. V gave up 5 bases and J gave up 7 bases, with 17 bases separating them. Donors were drawn from the approximately 110-subject validation cohort, separate from the approximately 670-subject first cohort. This table comes from immunoSEQ multiplex PCR, and its TCRdb copy is limited to in-frame clones, with some not included. This table has some 76,000 clones, roughly 94% appearing once. The TCR sequence derives from a woman between 18 and 29 years old in good health and CMV-seropositive. The genes are TRBV28 and TRBJ1-4, with TRBD1 as a possible D gene (6 bases). The material sequenced was PBMCs. This CDR3 is CASSLPGQVGEKLFF. The CDR3 bases are TGTGCCAGCAGTCTCCCGGGACAAGTGGGTGAAAAACTGTTTTTT.